A selection of T cell receptor beta chains follows, all from one sample in a study of low-dose radiotherapy and immunotherapy resistance in tumors. MiXCR was run by TCRdb on the reads, yielding one entry per CDR3 protein. This sample has about 82,000 distinct CDR3 sequences, with approximately 17% found just once. The source was PBMCs, collected before treatment. Receptors originate from a male donor with prostate cancer. CDR3s include the opening cysteine and the closing phenylalanine or tryptophan. D genes are given only for firm matches. Clone size is stated in some rows and not others, as once, few, many or a class when expanded.

V	size	D	J	length	DNA	CDR3
TRBV11-2	once	TRBD2	TRBJ2-3	20	TGTGCCAGCAGCTTAGCCGGACTAGCGGGGGGGATACGAGGGACAGATACGCAGTATTTT	CASSLAGLAGGIRGTDTQYF
TRBV6-1	many	.	TRBJ1-3	15	TGTGCCAGCAGTGAATGGGGGCAAGCGAGAAACACCATATATTTT	CASSEWGQARNTIYF
TRBV6-1	many	.	TRBJ1-5	18	TGTGCCAGCAGTGAACCCAGGGGCCCGCCGGGGGGCAATCAGCCCCAGCATTTT	CASSEPRGPPGGNQPQHF
TRBV6-8	many	TRBD2	TRBJ2-7	17	TGTGCCAGCAGTTACGGGTGGACTAGCGGGGCCGTTCGGGAGCAGTACTTC	CASSYGWTSGAVREQYF
TRBV2	many	.	TRBJ2-1	13	TGTGCCAGCGGAGTACACCAGGCGAATGAGCAGTTCTTC	CASGVHQANEQFF
TRBV3-1	many	.	TRBJ2-3	15	TGTGCCAGCAGCCAAGCGCAGGGTAAGACAGATACGCAGTATTTT	CASSQAQGKTDTQYF
TRBV20-1	many	TRBD2	TRBJ2-1	17	TGCAGTGCCCGAGACACTAGCGGGAGGGCCTCCTACAATGAGCAGTTCTTC	CSARDTSGRASYNEQFF
TRBV28	once	.	TRBJ1-2	15	TGTGCCAGCAGTTTTACAGGAAGGCGTGGCTATGGCTACACCTTC	CASSFTGRRGYGYTF
TRBV28	many	.	TRBJ2-3	14	TGTGCCAGTGCAGGGGAACTCAGCACAGATACGCAGTATTTT	CASAGELSTDTQYF
TRBV4-2	many	.	TRBJ2-2	16	TGTGCCAGCAGCCAAGGCGGGCGAACCAGAAATGGGGAGCTGTTTTTT	CASSQGGRTRNGELFF
TRBV2	many	.	TRBJ2-1	15	TGTGCCAGCAGTGAACTGTCGGAGCTATACAATGAGCAGTTCTTC	CASSELSELYNEQFF
TRBV20-1	many	.	TRBJ1-4	16	TGCAGTGCTAGAGACTCATCCGGGACGTCGAATGAAAAACTGTTTTTT	CSARDSSGTSNEKLFF
TRBV7-9	few	TRBD2	TRBJ2-7	14	TGTGCCAGCAGCATACTAGCGTCGGGCGACGAGCAGTACTTC	CASSILASGDEQYF
TRBV5-8	.	.	TRBJ1-1	15	TGTGCCAGCAGCTTAACAAGGGGATGGGACACTGAAGCTTTCTTT	CASSLTRGWDTEAFF
TRBV28	many	TRBD1	TRBJ2-7	13	TGTGCCAGCCTCGGCAGGGGGCTCTACGAGCAGTACTTC	CASLGRGLYEQYF
TRBV27	many	.	TRBJ1-2	11	TGTGCCAGCGGACAAGACTATGGCTACACCTTC	CASGQDYGYTF
TRBV5-1	many	TRBD1	TRBJ2-2	14	TGCGCCAGCAGCGTGGGACAGCGCACCGGGGAGCTGTTTTTT	CASSVGQRTGELFF
TRBV30	many	TRBD1	TRBJ2-5	13	TGTGCCTGGAGTTTTTCAGGGGGAGAGACCCAGTACTTC	CAWSFSGGETQYF
TRBV27	many	TRBD1	TRBJ2-3	16	TGTGCCAGCGGACTCACCGGGACAGGGGTTACAGATACGCAGTATTTT	CASGLTGTGVTDTQYF
TRBV6-2/TRBV6-3	many	TRBD2	TRBJ2-5	15	TGTGCCAGCAGTTGGAGACTAGCGGACAAAGAGACCCAGTACTTC	CASSWRLADKETQYF
TRBV29-1	many	.	TRBJ1-2	14	TGCAGCGCACAACAGGGAGCCACCAACTATGGCTACACCTTC	CSAQQGATNYGYTF
TRBV20-1	.	TRBD2	TRBJ2-1	19	TGCAGTGCTAGAGTCGGTCGAGCGGGAACCTACGGCCGAACAATTGAGCAGTTCTTC	CSARVGRAGTYGRTIEQFF
TRBV12-3/TRBV12-4	.	.	TRBJ2-1	16	TGTGCCAGCAGTCAAGGACCGTCGAGCTCCTACAATGAGCAGTTCTTC	CASSQGPSSSYNEQFF
TRBV28	many	.	TRBJ1-1	12	TGTGCCAGCATGGGGCCTGTGGTTGAAGCTTTCTTT	CASMGPVVEAFF
TRBV30	many	.	TRBJ2-6	15	TGTGCCTACGCTCACGGGCCCGGAGGGGCCAACGTCCTGACTTTC	CAYAHGPGGANVLTF
TRBV20-1	many	.	TRBJ2-2	16	TGCAGTGCCAAAAAGGTGGGAGACGCGAACACCGGGGAGCTGTTTTTT	CSAKKVGDANTGELFF
TRBV19	many	.	TRBJ1-5	13	TGTGCCAGTGGCACTTATAGCAATCAGCCCCAGCATTTT	CASGTYSNQPQHF
TRBV7-9	many	.	TRBJ1-1	14	TGTGCCAGCAGCTCACCCCCAGGGGTGCCTGAAGCTTTCTTT	CASSSPPGVPEAFF
TRBV7-2	many	TRBD1	TRBJ2-7	15	TGTGCCAGCAGCTTTGGACAGGGGGCGCGGTACGAGCAGTACTTC	CASSFGQGARYEQYF
TRBV9	many	.	TRBJ2-7	20	TGTGCCAGCAGCGTCCTAAATCCCCTTACGTGGACAGAGATAAACTACGAGCAGTACTTC	CASSVLNPLTWTEINYEQYF
TRBV9	many	.	TRBJ1-1	15	TGTGCCAGCAGCGTAGGGGCAGCGACTAACACTGAAGCTTTCTTT	CASSVGAATNTEAFF
TRBV3-1	many	.	TRBJ2-7	14	TGTGCCAGCAGCCAAACCACGCTTACCTACGAGCAGTACTTC	CASSQTTLTYEQYF
TRBV20-1	many	.	TRBJ1-6	16	TGCAGTGCTAGATTTCAGGACAGCTCCTATAATTCACCCCTCCACTTT	CSARFQDSSYNSPLHF
TRBV30	.	TRBD1	TRBJ1-2	13	TGTGCCTGGAGTGTTAACAGGGGCCATGGCTACACCTTC	CAWSVNRGHGYTF
TRBV5-1	many	TRBD1	TRBJ1-2	15	TGCGCCAGCAGCTTGGAGGTGGGACAGGCCTCCCGGGGGACCTTC	CASSLEVGQASRGTF
TRBV7-6	.	TRBD2	TRBJ2-5	22	TGTGCTAGCAGCTTAGTCCCATTCTGGAGCGGGGGGGCACATTTCGGTCAAGAGACCCAGTACTTC	CASSLVPFWSGGAHFGQETQYF
TRBV11-2	many	.	TRBJ1-4	15	TGTGCCAGCAGCTTAGGGGCAGGTAGTAATGAAAAACTGTTTTTT	CASSLGAGSNEKLFF
TRBV6-5	.	TRBD1	TRBJ1-1	14	TGTGCCAGCTGCTTAGACAGGGTGAACACTGAAGCTTTCTTT	CASCLDRVNTEAFF
TRBV9	.	.	TRBJ2-3	15	TGTGCCAGCAGCGTAGGGCGGGCGCGCACAGATACGCAGTATTTT	CASSVGRARTDTQYF
TRBV19	many	.	TRBJ1-1	13	TGTGCCAGTAGTGGCTACTCCTCCACTGAAGCTTTCTTT	CASSGYSSTEAFF
TRBV30	many	.	TRBJ1-6	14	TGTGCCTGGAGCCGAAGCTCCTATAATTCACCCCTCCACTTT	CAWSRSSYNSPLHF
TRBV5-1	many	TRBD1	TRBJ1-4	15	TGCGCCAGCAGCTTGGAGGCAGGGGGACGTAAAAAACTGTTTTTT	CASSLEAGGRKKLFF
TRBV28	.	TRBD2	TRBJ2-1	13	TGTGCCAGCACCCCGGGAGGGAGGGATGAGCAGTTCTTC	CASTPGGRDEQFF
TRBV7-3	.	TRBD2	TRBJ2-1	15	TGTGCCAGCAGCTTAGTTAGCGGGACGAACAATGAGCAGTTCTTC	CASSLVSGTNNEQFF
TRBV20-1	many	TRBD2	TRBJ2-3	15	TGCAGTGTAAAGGGGTCTAGCGGGGTGGGGGATACGCAGTATTTT	CSVKGSSGVGDTQYF
TRBV7-9	few	TRBD1	TRBJ1-3	16	TGTGCCAGCAGTCATGCTACTGGACAGGGCCGAAACACCATATATTTT	CASSHATGQGRNTIYF
TRBV24-1	.	.	TRBJ2-1	11	TGTGCCACCAGGGGACTCGATGAGCAGTTCTTC	CATRGLDEQFF
TRBV7-3	many	.	TRBJ2-1	16	TGTGCCAGCAGCCACGGTCAGAGTAATGCCTACAATGAGCAGTTCTTC	CASSHGQSNAYNEQFF
TRBV4-3	many	.	TRBJ1-1	14	TGCGCCAGCAGCCAAGCTCATGGGAACACTGAAGCTTTCTTT	CASSQAHGNTEAFF
TRBV3-1	many	TRBD2	TRBJ2-1	16	TGTGCCAGCAGCCAAGTACTAGCGGGGTCTTACAATGAGCAGTTCTTC	CASSQVLAGSYNEQFF
TRBV20-1	many	TRBD2	TRBJ2-7	20	TGCAGTGCTAGAGATTTTATGAGGAGACAGGGGCGGTCTAGCGGGAGCGAGCAGTACTTC	CSARDFMRRQGRSSGSEQYF
TRBV6-5	many	TRBD2	TRBJ2-5	17	TGTGCCAGCAGTTACTCTTTTAGCGGGGGGGCCGGAGAGACCCAGTACTTC	CASSYSFSGGAGETQYF
TRBV18	many	.	TRBJ2-7	13	TGTGCCAGCTCACCTGGCTTGGGGATCGAGCAGTACTTC	CASSPGLGIEQYF
TRBV11-2	many	.	TRBJ1-3	14	TGTGCCAGTGATGAAGTCCGCTCTGGAAACACCATATATTTT	CASDEVRSGNTIYF